These 6 T cell receptor beta chains were all obtained from the same sample, sequenced in a study of OX40 agonist ivuxolimab in advanced cancers. Generated by immunoSEQ multiplex PCR, the TCRdb table keeps only in-frame clones and is missing some. The sample has 25,000 to 30,000 clones; over 80% are singletons. The sequencing here drew on CD4+ or CD8+ T cells sorted from blood, taken in a trial of the OX40 agonist ivuxolimab. The source is an adult with an advanced solid tumor such as melanoma, head and neck, liver or kidney cancer.

J is TRBJ2-5 and V is TRBV27; maybe TRBD1 (5 bases). Germline-derived CDR1 and CDR2 are MNHEY and SMNVEV (reference sequence). This CDR3 is 15 amino acids long. V shed 0 bases and J shed 3 bases, with 11 bases lying between them. In DNA, the CDR3 is TGTGCCAGCAGTTTATCGTTTTTAGGGGAAGAGACCCAGTACTTC. Its protein product is CASSLSFLGEETQYF.

This clone appeared once. J is TRBJ1-2 and V is TRBV9; D unresolved. Trimming pared 2 bases from V and 2 bases from J, leaving 10 bases between. CDR1 and CDR2 (germline): SGDLS, YYNGEE. The CDR3 loop spans 14 amino acids. The CDR3 DNA sequence: TGTGCCAGCAGCGTGGGCGGGTGGAACTATGGCTACACCTTC. Protein sequence: CASSVGGWNYGYTF.

The chain employs TRBV28 and TRBJ2-7; 7 bases map to TRBD2. CDR3 length: 16 residues. Germline V lookup: CDR1 MDHEN, CDR2 SYDVKM. V lost 2 bases, J lost 2 bases, and 9 bases stayed unmatched. In DNA, the CDR3 is TGTGCCAGCAGTTTAGGGGGGGACCCTAATGCCTACGAGCAGTACTTC. Protein: CASSLGGDPNAYEQYF.

This rearrangement joins TRBV4-3 to TRBJ2-2; D gene unclear. Germline assignment: CDR1 LGHNA and CDR2 YSLEER. Trimming left V 4 bases short and J 4 bases short, with 10 bases between. This CDR3 has 14 amino acids. CDR3 loop: CASSPRQATGELFF. DNA of the CDR3: TGCGCCAGCAGCCCGCGGCAGGCCACCGGGGAGCTGTTTTTT.

The rearrangement uses TRBV7-2 and TRBJ2-7, with D tentatively TRBD1 or TRBD2 (5 bases each). The ends were cut back, 4 bases at V and 4 bases at J, with 14 bases in the middle. Per germline, CDR1 SGHTA and CDR2 FQGNSA. The CDR3 covers 14 residues. Here the CDR3 DNA reads TGTGCCAGCAGCTACCGGGACGGAGTATACGAGCAGTACTTC. Its protein is CASSYRDGVYEQYF.

Only one count was recorded for this clone. The V and J genes are TRBV6-1 and TRBJ2-3; unclear D gene. Germline lookup yields CDR1 MNHNS and CDR2 SASEGT. This CDR3 contains 15 residues. V gave up 1 base and J gave up 0 bases, with 8 bases separating them. Written as DNA, the CDR3 is TGTGCCAGCAGTGAAGGTGTACCTAGCACAGATACGCAGTATTTT. Translating gives CASSEGVPSTDTQYF.